A selection of T cell receptor beta chains follows, all from one sample in a study of CD8+CD57+ T cells in acquired aplastic anemia. MiXCR, run by TCRdb on the reads, gives a single entry per CDR3 protein. The table lists 160,000 or so distinct CDR3 sequences, about half of them singletons, with around 3.2% in the top ten. Sequenced: sorted CD4+, CD8+, or CD8+CD57+ T cells (not recorded which) from PBMCs. The receptors stem from a human donor with aplastic anemia. CDR3s include the opening cysteine and the closing phenylalanine or tryptophan.

V gene,J gene,CDR3 protein
TRBV7-3,TRBJ2-6,CASRGSGANVLTF
TRBV5-5,TRBJ2-5,CASSTRQGNGETQYF
TRBV19,TRBJ1-6,CASTNDGTTNSPLHF
TRBV20-1,TRBJ2-5,CSASPSGRAGETQYF
TRBV15,TRBJ1-3,CATSSARGTTGNTIYF
TRBV15,TRBJ2-7,CATSRVMGGARGSAYEQYF
TRBV5-6,TRBJ1-2,CASSSWDLDYTF
TRBV7-2,TRBJ1-6,CASSHSDSPLHF
TRBV5-1,TRBJ1-1,CASSDEGQEEAFF
TRBV20-1,TRBJ1-2,CSARSRDTSNYGYTF
TRBV20-1,TRBJ2-1,CSARVGRDYNEQFF
TRBV25-1,TRBJ1-4,CASSLGVGRNEKLFF
TRBV10-3,TRBJ2-6,CAVGQADGANVLTF
TRBV9,TRBJ2-3,CASSLATTGRDTQYF
TRBV19,TRBJ1-2,CARAGTENGYTF
TRBV9,TRBJ2-2,CASSVEWGSPSGELFF
TRBV7-3,TRBJ2-1,CASIGQGRWANEQFF
TRBV20-1,TRBJ1-2,CSAADSRANYGYTF
TRBV27,TRBJ2-2,CASSAGRLREGGELFF
TRBV15,TRBJ1-2,CATSRDQASHYGYTF
TRBV10-3,TRBJ2-7,CASRQGTGGEQYF
TRBV11-2,TRBJ2-3,CASSLGVRGLDTQYF
TRBV9,TRBJ1-3,CASSVVSSGNTIYF
TRBV5-1,TRBJ2-5,CASTRQGQETQYF
TRBV20-1,TRBJ2-7,CSAIPGQGYEQYF